These 21 T cell receptor beta chains came from one sample sequenced in a study of cytotoxic CD8 clonotypes in ibrutinib-treated CLL. Assay used: immunoSEQ multiplex PCR; TCRdb lists only in-frame clones, some missing. This sample has about 200,000 clones, with approximately 79% found just once. The sample was PBMCs, taken after 12 months of ibrutinib treatment. The receptors stem from a human donor with chronic lymphocytic leukemia.

The chain couples TRBV7-6 to TRBJ1-1, with D maybe TRBD1 (5 bases). Looked up from germline, CDR1 is SGHVS and CDR2 is FNYEAQ. Trimming left V 8 bases short and J 3 bases short, with 22 bases between. The CDR3 loop spans 16 amino acids. CDR3 DNA: TGTGCCAGCCCACAGGTTGGTATACATGAGTACACTGAAGCTTTCTTT. This encodes CASPQVGIHEYTEAFF. The full variable domain, its missing parts supplied by reference TRBV7-6 and TRBJ1-1, is GAGVSQSPRYKVTKRGQDVALRCDPISGHVSLYWYRQALGQGPEFLTYFNYEAQQDKSGLPNDRFSAERPEGSISTLTIQRTEQRDSAMYRCASPQVGIHEYTEAFFGQGTRLTVV.

The chain links TRBV6-5 to TRBJ2-7; 8 positions match TRBD2. Germline V gene sequence: CDR1 MNHEY, CDR2 SVGAGI. Trimming took 3 bases from V and 4 from J; bases not matched to a gene: 8. The CDR3 has 15 amino acids. CDR3 bases: TGTGCCAGCAGTTATTCTCCGGGACTAGGGTACGAGCAGTACTTC. It yields the protein CASSYSPGLGYEQYF.

The V call is TRBV28, the J call TRBJ1-5; 8 bases are shared with TRBD1. Germline V lookup: CDR1 MDHEN, CDR2 SYDVKM. Trimming cost V 3 bases and J 7 bases; bases outside gene matches: 8. The CDR3 spans 15 residues. The CDR3 loop is CASSLHPGGEQPQHF. CDR3 nucleotide sequence: TGTGCCAGCAGTTTGCACCCAGGGGGCGAGCAGCCCCAGCATTTT.

The CDR3 reads CASSLGGLLYEQYF. The CDR3 DNA reads as TGTGCCAGCAGCTTGGGGGGACTCCTATACGAGCAGTACTTC. The rearrangement joins TRBV5-8 to TRBJ2-7, with D perhaps matching TRBD2 (6 bases). The V and J ends lost 0 bases and 4 bases respectively, with 11 bases between them. CDR1 SGHTS and CDR2 YDEGEE come from the germline V gene. This CDR3 spans 14 amino acids. Full variable domain (outside the CDR3, taken from reference TRBV5-8 and TRBJ2-7): EAGVTQSPTHLIKTRGQQATLRCSPISGHTSVYWYQQALGLGLQFLLWYDEGEERNRGNFPPRFSGRQFPNYSSELNVNALELEDSALYLCASSLGGLLYEQYFGPGTRLTVT.

The V and J genes are TRBV28 and TRBJ2-2; 12 bases map to TRBD2. CDR1 is MDHEN and CDR2 is SYDVKM in the germline V gene. This CDR3 has 13 amino acids. DNA of the CDR3: TGTACTAGCGGGAGGCCCGGCACCGGGGAGCTGTTTTTT. Its translation: CTSGRPGTGELFF.

This sequence joins TRBV5-1 and TRBJ2-5; D uncertain. The ends were cut back, 0 bases at V and 0 bases at J, with 6 bases in the middle. The germline V gene encodes CDR1 SGHRS and CDR2 YFSETQ. This CDR3 has 14 amino acids. DNA of the CDR3: TGCGCCAGCAGCTTGGACATAAACCAAGAGACCCAGTACTTC. It encodes CASSLDINQETQYF.

This chain links TRBV10-3 with TRBJ2-5, with 7 bases aligning to TRBD1. CDR1 and CDR2 (germline): ENHRY, SYGVKD. The CDR3 is 13 amino acids. V lost 10 bases, J lost 3 bases, and 8 bases stayed unmatched. Here the CDR3 reads CATQDRLEETQYF. CDR3 sequence (DNA): TGTGCCACCCAGGACAGGCTAGAAGAGACCCAGTACTTC.

The genes are TRBV9 and TRBJ1-2; 7 bases agree with TRBD1. This CDR3 contains 16 residues. After removal of 0 bases from V and 3 bases from J, the junction contained 8 bases not matched to a gene. Germline lookup yields CDR1 SGDLS and CDR2 YYNGEE. The DNA of the CDR3 is TGTGCCAGCAGCGTAGCGGAGGGGGCGACCTACTATGGCTACACCTTC. It codes for CASSVAEGATYYGYTF.

The chain joins TRBV10-3 to TRBJ1-2; D is unclear. CDR3 size: 14 residues. The V end was cut by 11 bases, the J end by 0 bases, with 16 bases between. Germline V gene sequence: CDR1 ENHRY, CDR2 SYGVKD. CDR3 in DNA: TGTGCCTCCTCCCTCGCGGAGTCTAACTATGGCTACACCTTC. Protein: CASSLAESNYGYTF.

J is TRBJ2-3 and V is TRBV4-1; 15 nucleotides line up with TRBD2. The CDR3 extends over 18 amino acids. CDR1 is MGHRA, CDR2 YSYEKL, per germline. V was pared by 3 bases and J by 5 bases, with 9 bases of the junction left unmatched. The CDR3 spells CASSQAWTSGGALDTQYF. In nucleotides, the CDR3 is TGCGCCAGCAGCCAGGCATGGACTAGCGGGGGGGCCTTAGATACGCAGTATTTT.

The V and J genes are TRBV27 and TRBJ2-2, with unresolved D. The germline gives CDR1 MNHEY, CDR2 SMNVEV (reference sequence). The CDR3 has 13 residues. Trimming removed 3 bases at V and 5 bases at J, with 7 bases between. CDR3 DNA sequence: TGTGCCAGCAGTTTGGGGTTTACCGGGGAGCTGTTTTTT. It codes for CASSLGFTGELFF.

The J gene is TRBJ1-2, the V gene TRBV28; D remains unclear. The germline V gene has CDR1 MDHEN and CDR2 SYDVKM. The CDR3 contains 13 residues. V lost 6 bases and J lost 3, with 11 bases in between. The CDR3 DNA is TGTGCCAGCAGCCCCTTGGGGTACTATGGCTACACCTTC. This sequence encodes CASSPLGYYGYTF.

The chain uses TRBV6-6 and TRBJ1-1; D call uncertain. Germline assignment: CDR1 MNHNY and CDR2 SVGAGI (reference sequence). Trimming removed 7 bases at V and 0 bases at J, with 12 bases between. This CDR3 is built from 14 residues. The CDR3 region is CASIDGHMNTEAFF. CDR3 nucleotides: TGTGCCAGCATAGATGGCCACATGAACACTGAAGCTTTCTTT.

The V call is TRBV4-2, the J call TRBJ2-7, with D perhaps TRBD1 or TRBD2 (5 bases each). The CDR3 runs 14 residues. The germline gives CDR1 LGHNA, CDR2 YNFKEQ. The V end lost 1 base, the J end lost 8 bases, and 15 bases lay between the germline ends. In DNA form, the CDR3 reads TGTGCCAGCAGCCAAGCGGGGCCCCCTGTCAAGCAGTACTTC. As protein: CASSQAGPPVKQYF.

V and J are TRBV13 and TRBJ1-4; D is ambiguous. The length of the CDR3 is 14 residues. With 5 bases removed from V and 7 bases from J, the gap between germline ends came to 14 bases. The germline V gene encodes CDR1 PRHDT and CDR2 FYEKMQ (reference sequence). The CDR3 reads CASSPLLYGEKLFF. The CDR3 DNA is TGTGCCAGCAGCCCACTTTTATACGGTGAAAAACTGTTTTTT.

This chain joins TRBV6-5 and TRBJ1-2; no clear D. Germline V gene data show CDR1 as MNHEY and CDR2 as SVGAGI. This CDR3 is 14 amino acids long. Trimming left V 2 bases short and J 8 bases short, with 15 bases between. This CDR3 is CASSYADGQGGYTF. CDR3 nucleotides: TGTGCCAGCAGTTACGCCGACGGCCAAGGAGGCTACACCTTC.

The V and J genes are TRBV18 and TRBJ2-1; 12 bases fit TRBD2. Trimming removed 3 bases from V and 7 bases from J; junction bases left unmatched: 4. Germline V gene sequence: CDR1 KGHSH, CDR2 LQKENI. The CDR3 has 15 amino acids. The DNA of the CDR3 is TGTGCCAGCTCACCTAGAACTAGCGGGAGGAATGAGCAGTTCTTC. Protein product: CASSPRTSGRNEQFF.

The gene calls are TRBV5-6 and TRBJ1-3, with unresolved D. Trimming pared 2 bases from V and 5 bases from J, leaving 17 bases between. Germline CDR1 and CDR2: SGHDT and YYEEEE. The CDR3 is 16 amino acids. The CDR3 DNA is TGTGCCAGCAGCTTCCAGGATATTGACTGGAGAAACACCATATATTTT. It specifies CASSFQDIDWRNTIYF.

This chain joins TRBV6-4 and TRBJ2-5; 10 nucleotides match TRBD2. This CDR3 comprises 16 residues. V trimming: 2 bases; J trimming: 1 base; junction bases outside the gene matches: 4. Germline CDR1 MRHNA, CDR2 SNTAGT. CDR3 sequence reads: CASSDGASGSQETQYF. DNA for the CDR3: TGTGCCAGCAGTGACGGGGCTAGCGGGAGCCAAGAGACCCAGTACTTC.

The V call is TRBV5-6, the J call TRBJ2-1; a weak D match, TRBD1 (5 bases). Trimming removed 1 base at V and 8 bases at J, with 10 bases between. CDR1 and CDR2 from the germline V gene are SGHDT and YYEEEE. The CDR3 has 13 residues. The CDR3 reads CASSLQGVDEQFF. In DNA form, the CDR3 reads TGTGCCAGCAGCTTGCAAGGGGTAGATGAGCAGTTCTTC.

This rearrangement joins TRBV19 to TRBJ2-3; 9 positions agree with TRBD1. V dropped 6 bases and J dropped 2; count of bases not matched to a gene: 6. Germline V lookup: CDR1 LNHDA, CDR2 SQIVND (reference sequence). The CDR3 consists of 15 residues. In nucleotides, the CDR3 is TGTGCCAGTAGCCTGGGACAGGGACCCACAGATACGCAGTATTTT. It is translated as CASSLGQGPTDTQYF.